The T cell receptor (beta chain) under discussion was sequenced for a study of post-analysis software for immune sequencing data. Turning to the study itself: Progressive-relapsing, secondary progressive and relapsing-remitting multiple sclerosis were among the disease courses included. Study results and caveats: Included in a set of a handful of TRBV segments more frequent in patients than controls were TRBV5-6, TRBV5-1 and TRBV20-1.

For this clonotype: The antigen remains unidentified.

Trimming removed 4 bases from V and 5 bases from J, with 15 bases in between. This CDR3 is 15 amino acids long. Germline CDR1 MNHNS, CDR2 SASEGT. Incorporated into the TCR beta cDNA libraries were unique molecular identifiers, which served to reduce PCR and sequencing biases. From the PCR reads, TCRdb called clonotypes with MiXCR, one entry per CDR3 protein. Seen here are around 710,000 distinct CDR3 sequences, 46% observed once, and the top ten hold 4.9%. The sequence was collected from a girl aged 10 to 17 with multiple sclerosis. V gene TRBV6-1 combines with J gene TRBJ1-5, with D tentatively TRBD1 (5 bases). What was sequenced was blood. Here the CDR3 reads CASSGQGPSDQPQHF. CDR3 DNA sequence: TGTGCCAGCAGTGGTCAGGGCCCAAGCGATCAGCCCCAGCATTTT.